The entry that follows covers one T cell receptor beta chain sequence. V lost 6 bases to trimming and J lost 5 bases; unmatched junction nucleotides: 7. Germline V gene lookup returns CDR1 LGHDT and CDR2 YNNKEL (reference sequence). CDR3 length: 13 amino acids. The sample's treatment: approximately 18 received Ad26.COV2.S at low or high dose, single or two shots; five or six received placebo; per-sample allocation not given. Following the first vaccine or placebo injection, samples were taken on day 63. The data were taken from a study of Ad26.COV2.S vaccination and SARS-CoV-2 variants. The protocol was immunoSEQ multiplex PCR, while the TCRdb copy is restricted to in-frame clones and leaves out a portion. The sample records hundreds of thousands of clones, around 87% being singletons.

This rearrangement joins TRBV3-1 (or the pseudogene TRBV3-2) to TRBJ2-7; 7 bases match TRBD2. The sequencing used peripheral blood, collected in a trial of Ad26.COV2.S vaccine versus placebo. The source is a person aged 18 to 65 who received the Ad26.COV2.S COVID-19 vaccine or a placebo. CDR3 nucleotide sequence: TGTGCCAGCAGGGGCGGGAGCTATAACGAGCAGTACTTC. This encodes CASRGGSYNEQYF.